These T cell receptor beta chains were read from a single sample in a study of cytomegalovirus exposure and HLA in healthy donors. Libraries were prepared by immunoSEQ multiplex PCR; TCRdb keeps only in-frame clonotypes and omits some of them. The sample lists fewer than 75,000 clones, about 95% occurring once. The sample was PBMCs. These receptors originate from a woman in her late teens or twenties in good health and CMV-seropositive. CDR3s include the opening cysteine and the closing phenylalanine or tryptophan. D genes are given only for firm matches. Clone size is shown for a subset of rows, as once, few, many or a class of expanded clone.

V,J,size,length,D,DNA,CDR3
TRBV7-9,TRBJ1-1,.,16,TRBD1,TGTGCCAGCAGCTTAGTTTCCAGGGGGCATAACACTGAAGCTTTCTTT,CASSLVSRGHNTEAFF
TRBV27,TRBJ1-3,.,15,.,TGTGCCAGCGGTTCCGTGGGGGCGCAGGGAAACACCATATATTTT,CASGSVGAQGNTIYF
TRBV30,TRBJ2-3,.,17,TRBD2,TGTGCCTGGAGCCCGTTTGGGCTAGCGGGATTGTCAGATACGCAGTATTTT,CAWSPFGLAGLSDTQYF
TRBV7-9,TRBJ2-2,.,13,.,TGTGCCAGCAGCTTATCAGGGACCGGGGAGCTGTTTTTT,CASSLSGTGELFF
TRBV4-1,TRBJ2-1,.,18,TRBD2,TGCGCCAGCAGCCAAGGGTTCAGCGGGATTAGCTCCTACAATGAGCAGTTCTTC,CASSQGFSGISSYNEQFF
TRBV30,TRBJ1-5,.,13,.,TGTGCCGACAAACAGAGTTACAATCAGCCCCAGCATTTT,CADKQSYNQPQHF
TRBV7-2,TRBJ2-5,.,14,.,TGTGCCAGCAGCTTAGACAGGGTCCAAGAGACCCAGTACTTC,CASSLDRVQETQYF
TRBV7-9,TRBJ2-7,.,14,TRBD2,TGTGCCAGCAGCCCGCGGGGGGCGCCCTACGAGCAGTACTTC,CASSPRGAPYEQYF
TRBV6-1,TRBJ2-3,.,13,.,TGTGCCAGCAGTGGGCAGTTCACAGATACGCAGTATTTT,CASSGQFTDTQYF
TRBV7-9,TRBJ1-2,.,13,.,TGTGCCAGCAGCCCCGGGAGGGTGTACGGCTACACCTTC,CASSPGRVYGYTF
TRBV5-1,TRBJ2-7,.,18,TRBD2,TGCGCCAGCAGCTTGGCGACCTCAGGACTAGCGGGAGAGTACGAGCAGTACTTC,CASSLATSGLAGEYEQYF
TRBV5-8,TRBJ1-3,.,16,.,TGTGCCAGCAGCTTTTTCGGCGCTAGCTCTGGAAACACCATATATTTT,CASSFFGASSGNTIYF
TRBV19,TRBJ2-1,.,16,TRBD2,TGTGCCAGTAGTATCCCCAAAGCGGGGGGGCGGAATGAGCAGTTCTTC,CASSIPKAGGRNEQFF
TRBV5-6,TRBJ1-5,.,15,.,TGTGCCTCCAGCCGCTCCTCCGGGTGGGTTCAGCCCCAGCATTTT,CASSRSSGWVQPQHF
TRBV13,TRBJ1-1,.,13,.,TGTGCCAGCAGCTTGAGGGAGAACACTGAAGCTTTCTTT,CASSLRENTEAFF
TRBV6-5,TRBJ2-7,.,14,TRBD1,TGTGCCAGCAGACCCGGGACAGGGGGTTACGAGCAGTACTTC,CASRPGTGGYEQYF
TRBV30,TRBJ2-7,.,14,.,TGTGCCTGGAGTGTAGGGGGGGTCTCCTACGAGCAGTACTTC,CAWSVGGVSYEQYF
TRBV11-2,TRBJ2-1,.,11,.,TGTGCCAGCAGCTTAATAAATGAGCAGTTCTTC,CASSLINEQFF
TRBV5-6,TRBJ2-7,once,14,TRBD1,TGTGCCAGCAGCCCCGGGACAGGGGTCTACGAGCAGTACTTC,CASSPGTGVYEQYF
TRBV9,TRBJ1-5,once,14,.,TGTGCCAGCAGCCTCGGGACTCTAAATCAGCCCCAGCATTTT,CASSLGTLNQPQHF
TRBV7-8,TRBJ2-5,.,14,.,TGTGCCAGCAGCCCACGCGGCTACCAAGAGACCCAGTACTTC,CASSPRGYQETQYF
TRBV18,TRBJ2-3,.,19,TRBD2,TGTGCCAGCTCACCAATTCTAGCGGGGGGTGAGACTAGCACAGATACGCAGTATTTT,CASSPILAGGETSTDTQYF
TRBV6-5,TRBJ2-2,.,14,.,TGTGCCAGCAGTTACGTATCTGACACCGGGGAGCTGTTTTTT,CASSYVSDTGELFF
TRBV5-4,TRBJ1-2,.,15,TRBD1,TGTGCCAGCAGCCACGGGGACAGGGGGAACTATGGCTACACCTTC,CASSHGDRGNYGYTF
TRBV4-1,TRBJ1-2,.,17,TRBD1,TGCGCCAGCAGCCAAGGGAAGGGAACAGGGGGCAACTATGGCTACACCTTC,CASSQGKGTGGNYGYTF
TRBV7-9,TRBJ2-2,.,15,TRBD1,TGTGCCAGCAGCCCTGGACAGGGGAACACCGGGGAGCTGTTTTTT,CASSPGQGNTGELFF
TRBV19,TRBJ2-3,.,15,TRBD2,TGTGCCAGTAGTTCAGTGGCGGGGGGGCCGAATACGCAGTATTTT,CASSSVAGGPNTQYF
TRBV30,TRBJ2-3,.,16,TRBD1,TGTGCCTGGAGCCTAGGCGGCAGGGGGCTGACAGATACGCAGTATTTT,CAWSLGGRGLTDTQYF
TRBV4-2,TRBJ1-5,.,15,TRBD1,TGTGCCAGCAGCCATAGACAGGGGGCGAATCAGCCCCAGCATTTT,CASSHRQGANQPQHF
TRBV16,TRBJ2-7,.,11,.,TGTGCCAGCAGCCCCCCAGGGAACCTCTACTTC,CASSPPGNLYF
TRBV11-2,TRBJ1-4,.,14,.,TGTGCCAGCAGCTTAGGGAGGGCTAATGAAAAACTGTTTTTT,CASSLGRANEKLFF
TRBV6-4,TRBJ2-1,.,15,TRBD2,TGTGCCACCTCCAACCCGGGACTAGAGTCCTCTGAGCAGTTCTTC,CATSNPGLESSEQFF
TRBV29-1,TRBJ2-1,.,14,.,TGCAGCGTTTTGACAGGCCGGGATGGCAATGAGCAGTTCTTC,CSVLTGRDGNEQFF
TRBV5-6,TRBJ2-3,.,16,TRBD2,TGTGCCAGCAGCGCGACTAGCGGGGGCTCCACAGATACGCAGTATTTT,CASSATSGGSTDTQYF
TRBV19,TRBJ1-1,.,12,.,TGTGCCAGTAGTATACGGGGTGGTGAAGCTTTCTTT,CASSIRGGEAFF
TRBV7-9,TRBJ2-7,once,15,TRBD2,TGTGCCAGCAGCTCCCCCGGCGGGGGCTCCTACGAGCAGTACTTC,CASSSPGGGSYEQYF
TRBV1,TRBJ2-1,.,14,.,TGCACCAGCAGCCCGGGGGGAAACTACAATGAGCAGTTCTTC,CTSSPGGNYNEQFF
TRBV19,TRBJ1-5,.,15,TRBD1,TGTGCCAGTAGTGAGGCGGACAGGGATGGGCAGCCCCAGCATTTT,CASSEADRDGQPQHF
TRBV7-6,TRBJ1-1,.,13,.,TGTGCCAGCAGCTACGGGGGGGGCACTGAAGCTTTCTTT,CASSYGGGTEAFF
TRBV10-2,TRBJ2-7,.,14,TRBD2,TGCGCCAGCAACGCCGGGACTAGCGGCTACGAGCAGTACTTC,CASNAGTSGYEQYF
TRBV5-5,TRBJ2-6,once,18,TRBD1,TGTGCCAGCAGCTTCTCTCAGGGGGCGCTTTTTGGGGCCAACGTCCTGACTTTC,CASSFSQGALFGANVLTF
TRBV19,TRBJ1-5,.,16,.,TGTGCCAGTAGTATGTGGACAGACAATAGCAATCAGCCCCAGCATTTT,CASSMWTDNSNQPQHF
TRBV5-6,TRBJ2-1,.,15,.,TGTGCCAGCAGCCTCAGTCCGGGTCCTTACGATGAGCAGTTCTTC,CASSLSPGPYDEQFF
TRBV7-2,TRBJ1-4,.,14,.,TGTGCCAGCAGCTTAGGAGGGTTGGATGAAAAACTGTTTTTT,CASSLGGLDEKLFF
TRBV29-1,TRBJ2-3,.,14,.,TGCAGCGTTGTTGCCGGGGTTAGCACAGATACGCAGTATTTT,CSVVAGVSTDTQYF
TRBV27,TRBJ2-7,.,15,TRBD1,TGTGCCAGCAGTCCCTACAGGGGAGACAACTACGAGCAGTACTTC,CASSPYRGDNYEQYF
TRBV7-9,TRBJ1-2,.,13,.,TGTGCCAGCAGCTTAGAATCGGGGGATGGCTACACCTTC,CASSLESGDGYTF
TRBV2,TRBJ2-3,.,14,.,TGTGCCAGCAGCCGGACTGGAGAAGGAGATACGCAGTATTTT,CASSRTGEGDTQYF
TRBV5-6,TRBJ1-4,.,15,TRBD1,TGTGCCAGCAGCTTAGACAGGGGAACTAATGAAAAACTGTTTTTT,CASSLDRGTNEKLFF
TRBV30,TRBJ2-7,.,13,.,TGTGCCTGGAGTGTACTGGTAGGAGTCGAGCAGTACTTC,CAWSVLVGVEQYF
TRBV7-8,TRBJ1-2,.,14,.,TGTGCCAGCAGCTCGGTTAGGGGGAACTATGGCTACACCTTC,CASSSVRGNYGYTF
TRBV4-1,TRBJ2-7,.,15,.,TGCGCCAGCAGTCAAGGGGAGGACAGGACCTACGAGCAGTACTTC,CASSQGEDRTYEQYF
TRBV7-9,TRBJ1-2,once,15,.,TGTGCCAGCAGCTGGGAGGGTCGGCCATCCTATGGCTACACCTTC,CASSWEGRPSYGYTF
TRBV11-2,TRBJ2-4,.,15,TRBD2,TGTGCCAGCAGCCAAAGGGCGGGGGATGGAAACATTCAGTACTTC,CASSQRAGDGNIQYF
TRBV27,TRBJ1-5,.,16,TRBD1,TGTGCCAGCAGTCTACCGGACAGGGGTTTTGGTCAGCCCCAGCATTTT,CASSLPDRGFGQPQHF
TRBV19,TRBJ2-5,.,16,TRBD2,TGTGCCAGTAGTATAGTGGTAGCGGGAGGCCAAGAGACCCAGTACTTC,CASSIVVAGGQETQYF
TRBV7-9,TRBJ2-7,.,14,TRBD1,TGTGCCAGCAGTCCCCCGGGACAGACGTACGAGCAGTACTTC,CASSPPGQTYEQYF
TRBV29-1,TRBJ2-1,few,15,TRBD2,TGCAGCGTTGACCGGCTAGCGGGAGTGAAGAATGAGCAGTTCTTC,CSVDRLAGVKNEQFF
TRBV19,TRBJ2-7,.,14,.,TGTGCCAGTAGCCCGACAGGAACCTCCTACGAGCAGTACTTC,CASSPTGTSYEQYF